What follows is one T cell receptor (beta chain) and its context. Its antigen is currently unknown. This sample is drawn from a study of cytomegalovirus exposure and HLA in healthy donors. Both 60 Vbeta primers and 13 Jbeta primers went into the PCR. Measured with immunoSEQ multiplex PCR; TCRdb has only the in-frame clones, and not every one. The table has 90,000 to 110,000 clones, around 80% seen once. This cohort consisted of healthy bone marrow donors. CDR1 is MNHNS and CDR2 is SASEGT in the germline V gene. This CDR3 is built from 15 residues. J lost 6 bases, V lost 2 bases, and 7 bases had no gene match. Study observations and caveats: Donors were assumed by presence/absence analyses to have roughly uniform sequencing depth. High specificity and sensitivity for cytomegalovirus status were reported for the classifier. In vitro testing confirmed a few CMV-associated chains as specific for CMV antigens.

This chain uses TRBV6-1 with TRBJ1-5, with 7 bases that match TRBD1. Material for sequencing was PBMCs. The receptor comes from a young man in good health and CMV-seropositive. CDR3 residues: CASSENSGTAQPQHF. CDR3 DNA sequence: TGTGCCAGCAGTGAAAATAGTGGGACAGCTCAGCCCCAGCATTTT.